These 11 T cell receptor beta chains were sequenced from one sample in a study of CD8+ T cells in alopecia areata. Reverse transcribed after extraction, RNA yielded cDNA as the sequencing template. Generated by immunoSEQ multiplex PCR, the TCRdb table keeps only in-frame clones and is missing some. The sample lists some 170,000 clones; about 61% were seen once. Treatment reported: oral pan-JAK inhibitor, 5-10 mg twice daily. This specimen was CD4+ T cells sorted from blood, taken between weeks 55 and 65, from a patient treated with tofacitinib. The receptors here all came from a human donor with alopecia areata.

V and J are TRBV4-2 and TRBJ2-5; 9 nucleotides align to TRBD1. The CDR3 consists of 19 residues. Germline V gene data show CDR1 as LGHNA and CDR2 as YNFKEQ. V dropped 4 bases and J dropped 5; count of bases not matched to a gene: 20. The CDR3 protein is CASSPAGTGDRELGETQYF. CDR3 DNA sequence: TGTGCCAGCAGCCCTGCTGGGACGGGGGACAGGGAATTGGGGGAGACCCAGTACTTC.

The V call is TRBV30, the J call TRBJ2-3; D might be TRBD2 (5 bases). With 0 bases removed from V and 6 bases from J, the gap between germline ends came to 16 bases. This CDR3 contains 15 residues. Germline CDR1 is GTSNPN and CDR2 is SVGIG (reference sequence). This CDR3 reads CAWSVRALTQDTQYF. The CDR3 DNA sequence: TGTGCCTGGAGTGTGCGGGCCTTAACTCAGGATACGCAGTATTTT.

The V call is TRBV7-9, the J call TRBJ2-7, with D unresolved. The CDR3 is made up of 12 amino acids. Trimming removed 1 base at V and 2 bases at J, with 3 bases between. Germline assignment: CDR1 SEHNR and CDR2 FQNEAQ (reference sequence). The CDR3 region has the DNA TGTGCCAGCAGCTTAGTTACCTACGAGCAGTACTTC. It is translated as CASSLVTYEQYF.

The V call is TRBV4-2, the J call TRBJ1-1; D not certain. Germline CDR1 and CDR2: LGHNA and YNFKEQ. The CDR3 is 14 residues long. V gave up 3 bases and J gave up 3 bases, with 11 bases separating them. The CDR3 is CASSHRSRDTEAFF. The CDR3 nucleotides are TGTGCCAGCAGCCACAGAAGCAGAGACACTGAAGCTTTCTTT.

The chain is built from TRBV29-1 and TRBJ2-1, with 8 bases fitting TRBD2. Germline lookup yields CDR1 SQVTM and CDR2 ANQGSEA. The CDR3 runs 14 residues. V dropped 3 bases and J dropped 6; count of bases not matched to a gene: 7. This CDR3 is CSVDGRGDSNEQFF. As DNA, the CDR3 is TGCAGCGTTGATGGGCGGGGGGATTCCAATGAGCAGTTCTTC.

This clone was seen more than once but under ten times. The chain couples TRBV6-5 to TRBJ2-7, with D hard to call. This CDR3 contains 15 residues. V lost 0 bases and J lost 4, with 13 bases in between. CDR1 is MNHEY, CDR2 SVGAGI, per germline. DNA for the CDR3: TGTGCCAGCAGTTACTCGAAGATCCTTTCTTACGAGCAGTACTTC. This gives the protein CASSYSKILSYEQYF.

The chain links TRBV2 to TRBJ2-6; no clear D gene. With 3 bases removed from V and 4 bases from J, the gap between germline ends came to 10 bases. Germline CDR1 and CDR2: SNHLY and FYNNEI. The CDR3 runs 15 residues. The CDR3 loop is CASSELPVGANVLTF. CDR3 nucleotide sequence: TGTGCCAGCAGTGAGTTACCGGTCGGGGCCAACGTCCTGACTTTC.

The V gene is TRBV6-5, the J gene TRBJ1-1; D call uncertain. CDR1 is MNHEY, CDR2 SVGAGI, per germline. Deletions cut 2 bases from V and 4 bases from J, with 5 bases between. The CDR3 loop spans 12 amino acids. The CDR3: CASSYGSTEAFF. CDR3 nucleotide sequence: TGTGCCAGCAGTTACGGCAGCACTGAAGCTTTCTTT.

Here the CDR3 DNA reads TGTGCCAGCAGTATAGGCGGATACTACGAGCAGTACTTC. Protein product: CASSIGGYYEQYF. V usage is TRBV25-1 and J usage is TRBJ2-7; D is uncertain. Trimming left V 5 bases short and J 3 bases short, with 11 bases between. Germline V gene sequence: CDR1 MGHDK, CDR2 SYGVNS. The CDR3 has 13 residues.

This chain joins TRBV7-6 and TRBJ2-2; the D gene is possibly TRBD1 (6 bases). V was pared by 5 bases and J by 5 bases, with 15 bases between. The CDR3 length is 15 residues. CDR1 is SGHVS, CDR2 FNYEAQ, per germline. The CDR3 sequence: CASSPGTFQTGELFF. CDR3 nucleotide sequence: TGTGCCAGCAGCCCGGGGACATTTCAGACCGGGGAGCTGTTTTTT.

The CDR3: CASTSSGAETQYF. The CDR3, as DNA: TGTGCCAGTACTTCGTCAGGAGCGGAGACCCAGTACTTC. V is TRBV19 and J is TRBJ2-5; D is unresolved. Germline V gene data show CDR1 as LNHDA and CDR2 as SQIVND (reference sequence). This CDR3 comprises 13 residues. V shed 7 bases and J shed 5 bases, with 14 bases lying between them.